This paragraph covers one T cell receptor beta chain sequence. The data stem from a study of blood T cell repertoires in COVID-19. Study context: Donors in the United States, Italy and Spain gave samples during acute or convalescent COVID-19. From T cells, B-cell-depleted T cells, or PBMCs came the material, which was cDNA or gDNA.

The authors' processing: For nucleated cells, counts were estimated from reference gene primer amplification. Assay used: immunoSEQ multiplex PCR; TCRdb lists only in-frame clones, some missing. From that table come the V and J calls and clone size; the DNA was used to work out D and trimming. Altogether about 140,000 clones are present, about 77% being singletons, with the ten largest covering less than 5.5%. The CDR3 totals 15 residues. V dropped 4 bases and J dropped 6; count of bases not matched to a gene: 5. From germline, CDR1 is SEHNR and CDR2 FQNEAQ (reference sequence). The chain has TRBV7-9 and TRBJ2-7, with 14 nucleotides matching TRBD2. This clonotype was sampled from a man in his sixties with acute or convalescent COVID-19. The specimen was peripheral blood. CDR3 sequence (DNA): TGTGCCAGCAGCTCGGGACTAGCGGGAGTAGGCGAGCAGTACTTC. It is translated as CASSSGLAGVGEQYF. Full variable domain (outside the CDR3, taken from reference TRBV7-9 and TRBJ2-7): DTGVSQNPRHKITKRGQNVTFRCDPISEHNRLYWYRQTLGQGPEFLTYFQNEAQLEKSRLLSDRFSAERPKGSFSTLEIQRTEQGDSAMYLCASSSGLAGVGEQYFGPGTRLTVT.